This TCR beta chain was identified during a study of blood T cell repertoires in COVID-19. V shed 0 bases and J shed 2 bases, with 8 bases lying between them. Germline V lookup: CDR1 SGHAT, CDR2 FQNNGV. The CDR3 covers 14 residues. Repertoires were generated with immunoSEQ multiplex PCR, while TCRdb's copy carries only in-frame clones and drops some. The table shows around 150,000 clones, with around 82% occurring only once. The sequenced sample was peripheral blood. This chain links TRBV11-2 with TRBJ2-7; the D is unclear. This sequence originates from an older woman with acute or convalescent COVID-19. The CDR3 protein is CASSLDPGPYEQYF. The CDR3 DNA follows: TGTGCCAGCAGCTTAGATCCGGGTCCCTACGAGCAGTACTTC. The full variable domain, with the rest looked up from reference TRBV11-2 and TRBJ2-7, is EAGVAQSPRYKIIEKRQSVAFWCNPISGHATLYWYQQILGQGPKLLIQFQNNGVVDDSQLPKDRFSAERLKGVDSTLKIQPAKLEDSAVYLCASSLDPGPYEQYFGPGTRLTVT.